A selection of T cell receptor beta chains follows, all from one sample in a study of cytomegalovirus exposure and HLA in healthy donors. The protocol was immunoSEQ multiplex PCR, while the TCRdb copy is restricted to in-frame clones and leaves out a portion. The sample yields 150,000 to 200,000 clones, 87% seen once. Sequenced material: PBMCs. All receptors derive from a girl under three years old in good health and CMV-seronegative. Both conserved end residues are part of each CDR3. The D gene is left open where the match is weak. Size tells how often a clone was seen (once, few, many) or the class of an expanded clone, and some rows leave it out.

v_gene: TRBV7-6; abundance: -; d_gene: TRBD1; j_gene: TRBJ1-5; CDR3aa: CASSRRTGGRNQPQHF; CDR3nt: TGTGCCAGCAGCCGCCGGACAGGGGGGCGCAATCAGCCCCAGCATTTT
v_gene: TRBV7-9; abundance: -; d_gene: -; j_gene: TRBJ1-3; CDR3aa: CASSSNPVRQAGNTIYF; CDR3nt: TGTGCCAGCAGCTCCAACCCCGTGCGACAGGCTGGAAACACCATATATTTT
v_gene: TRBV7-2; abundance: -; d_gene: -; j_gene: TRBJ2-3; CDR3aa: CASSPSSRTDTQYF; CDR3nt: TGTGCCAGCAGCCCCTCGTCCCGCACAGATACGCAGTATTTT
v_gene: TRBV7-3; abundance: -; d_gene: -; j_gene: TRBJ2-5; CDR3aa: CASSRQVQETQYF; CDR3nt: TGTGCCAGCAGCCGACAGGTTCAAGAGACCCAGTACTTC
v_gene: TRBV29-1; abundance: -; d_gene: TRBD1; j_gene: TRBJ1-1; CDR3aa: CSVVHQGDTEAFF; CDR3nt: TGCAGCGTTGTACATCAGGGGGACACTGAAGCTTTCTTT
v_gene: TRBV7-2; abundance: -; d_gene: -; j_gene: TRBJ1-6; CDR3aa: CASSLGTYGSPLHF; CDR3nt: TGTGCCAGCAGCTTAGGGACATATGGCTCACCCCTCCACTTT
v_gene: TRBV10-3; abundance: -; d_gene: TRBD1; j_gene: TRBJ1-3; CDR3aa: CATSEHRDRGPSSSGNTIYF; CDR3nt: TGTGCCACCAGTGAGCACCGGGACAGGGGGCCCTCCAGCTCTGGAAACACCATATATTTT
v_gene: TRBV5-5; abundance: -; d_gene: -; j_gene: TRBJ1-2; CDR3aa: CASSLEYGADNYGYTF; CDR3nt: TGTGCCAGCAGCTTGGAGTATGGGGCAGACAACTATGGCTACACCTTC
v_gene: TRBV5-1; abundance: -; d_gene: TRBD2; j_gene: TRBJ2-2; CDR3aa: CASNLAGEGGELFF; CDR3nt: TGCGCCAGCAACTTAGCGGGAGAGGGCGGGGAGCTGTTTTTT
v_gene: TRBV7-9; abundance: -; d_gene: -; j_gene: TRBJ1-2; CDR3aa: CSSSPQLEQGSHGYTF; CDR3nt: TGTTCCAGCAGCCCTCAGCTCGAACAGGGATCCCATGGCTACACCTTC
v_gene: TRBV10-2; abundance: -; d_gene: TRBD1; j_gene: TRBJ1-6; CDR3aa: CASSPTGASPLHF; CDR3nt: TGCGCCAGCAGTCCGACAGGGGCTTCACCCCTCCACTTT
v_gene: TRBV4-3; abundance: once; d_gene: -; j_gene: TRBJ1-2; CDR3aa: CASSQAGFNYGYTF; CDR3nt: TGCGCCAGCAGCCAAGCAGGGTTTAACTATGGCTACACCTTC
v_gene: TRBV9; abundance: -; d_gene: -; j_gene: TRBJ2-3; CDR3aa: CASSVGSGADTQYF; CDR3nt: TGTGCCAGCAGCGTAGGGTCGGGAGCAGATACGCAGTATTTT
v_gene: TRBV2; abundance: -; d_gene: TRBD2; j_gene: TRBJ2-5; CDR3aa: CASSPSGRVIETQYF; CDR3nt: TGTGCCAGCAGTCCTAGCGGGAGGGTGATTGAGACCCAGTACTTC
v_gene: TRBV5-1; abundance: -; d_gene: -; j_gene: TRBJ1-6; CDR3aa: CASSLYRGAVNSPLHF; CDR3nt: TGCGCCAGCAGCTTGTATCGGGGGGCAGTGAATTCACCCCTCCACTTT
v_gene: TRBV27; abundance: once; d_gene: -; j_gene: TRBJ1-6; CDR3aa: CASSFTLGNYNSPLHF; CDR3nt: TGTGCCAGCAGTTTCACCCTAGGAAACTATAATTCACCCCTCCACTTT
v_gene: TRBV5-1; abundance: -; d_gene: TRBD1; j_gene: TRBJ2-7; CDR3aa: CASSLTGGQGPSSYEQYF; CDR3nt: TGCGCCAGCAGCCTCACAGGGGGGCAAGGGCCTAGCTCCTACGAGCAGTACTTC